These T cell receptor beta chains were read from a single sample in a study of glioma-infiltrating T cells after dendritic cell vaccination. Libraries were prepared by immunoSEQ multiplex PCR; TCRdb keeps only in-frame clonotypes and omits some of them. The table lists roughly 100,000 clones, about 83% of them singletons. This specimen was blood, taken before dendritic cell vaccination. These TCRs come from a human donor with glioblastoma. Both conserved end residues are part of each CDR3. A D gene is named only where the DNA matches it firmly. Clone size is shown for a subset of rows, as once, few, many or a class of expanded clone.

J: TRBJ1-1
D: TRBD1
V: TRBV5-1
size: .
DNA: TGCGCCAGCAGCCTTATACAGGGGGCGCTGAACACTGAAGCTTTCTTT
CDR3: CASSLIQGALNTEAFF

J: TRBJ2-7
D: TRBD2
V: TRBV5-1
size: .
DNA: TGCGCCAGCAGCTTGGGGACTAGCGGGAGACCCTACGAGCAGTACTTC
CDR3: CASSLGTSGRPYEQYF

J: TRBJ2-3
D: .
V: TRBV2
size: .
DNA: TGTGCCAGCACGTCCCAGAGCACAGATACGCAGTATTTT
CDR3: CASTSQSTDTQYF

J: TRBJ2-5
D: .
V: TRBV19
size: .
DNA: TGTGCCAGTAGGTTTAGGGGTTCGGGAGAGACCCAGTACTTC
CDR3: CASRFRGSGETQYF

J: TRBJ1-6
D: .
V: TRBV7-8
size: .
DNA: TGTGCCAGCAGCTCCCCGGGGAGGAGAGCCTATAATTCACCCCTCCACTTT
CDR3: CASSSPGRRAYNSPLHF

J: TRBJ1-5
D: TRBD1
V: TRBV4-2
size: .
DNA: TGTGCCAGCAGCCAAGGGGACAGGGTTAGGAATCAGCCCCAGCATTTT
CDR3: CASSQGDRVRNQPQHF

J: TRBJ2-1
D: TRBD1
V: TRBV5-8
size: .
DNA: TGTGCCAGCAGCTGGGGGACAGGGGCATCCTACAATGAGCAGTTCTTC
CDR3: CASSWGTGASYNEQFF

J: TRBJ2-7
D: TRBD1
V: TRBV2
size: .
DNA: TGTGCCAGCAGTGGAGACAGGGGGCGTGAGCAGTACTTC
CDR3: CASSGDRGREQYF

J: TRBJ1-3
D: TRBD1
V: TRBV6-6
size: .
DNA: TGTGCCAGCAGTAGGACAGGGGAGAGCTCTGGAAACACCATATATTTT
CDR3: CASSRTGESSGNTIYF

J: TRBJ1-2
D: .
V: TRBV30
size: few
DNA: TGTGCCTGGTGGGGGGGTCGGGGAGCTAACTATGGCTACACCTTC
CDR3: CAWWGGRGANYGYTF

J: TRBJ1-2
D: .
V: TRBV5-1
size: once
DNA: TGCGCCAGCAGCTCCGGCCCCTTTGCTAGTTATGGCTACACCTTC
CDR3: CASSSGPFASYGYTF

J: TRBJ2-3
D: .
V: TRBV2
size: .
DNA: TGTGCCAGCAGGCCTCGGACAGGCACAGATACGCAGTATTTT
CDR3: CASRPRTGTDTQYF

J: TRBJ2-3
D: TRBD1
V: TRBV9
size: few
DNA: TGTGCCAGCTTGGACAGGAAAAAAGGCGATACGCAGTATTTT
CDR3: CASLDRKKGDTQYF

J: TRBJ2-1
D: TRBD2
V: TRBV10-3
size: .
DNA: TGTGCCATCAGTGATGGACTAGCGGGAGTCCACCCTATGAATGAGCAGTTCTTC
CDR3: CAISDGLAGVHPMNEQFF

J: TRBJ1-3
D: TRBD1
V: TRBV25-1
size: .
DNA: TGTGCCACCGCGAATACAGGGGATGGAAACACCATATATTTT
CDR3: CATANTGDGNTIYF

J: TRBJ2-7
D: TRBD1
V: TRBV5-5
size: .
DNA: TGTGCCAGCAGCTCCCCCGGACAGGGGTTTTACGAGCAGTACTTC
CDR3: CASSSPGQGFYEQYF

J: TRBJ2-7
D: TRBD1
V: TRBV5-4
size: few
DNA: TGTGCCAGCAGCTCAACAGGGGTCTCCTACGAGCAGTACTTC
CDR3: CASSSTGVSYEQYF

J: TRBJ2-2
D: .
V: TRBV6-4
size: .
DNA: TGTGCCAGCAGTGCCCGGAGGGTCGGGACCGGGGAGCTGTTTTTT
CDR3: CASSARRVGTGELFF

J: TRBJ2-7
D: .
V: TRBV7-9
size: .
DNA: TGTGCCAGCAGCCCCCTGGGACAACGGGGTCTCGAGCAGTACTTC
CDR3: CASSPLGQRGLEQYF

J: TRBJ2-1
D: TRBD1
V: TRBV7-9
size: few
DNA: TGTGCCAGCAGCTCGGGACAGCCAAAATACAATGAGCAGTTCTTC
CDR3: CASSSGQPKYNEQFF

J: TRBJ1-5
D: TRBD1
V: TRBV6-1
size: .
DNA: TGTGCCAGCAGTGGTAGGACAGGGGAGCAGCCCCAGCATTTT
CDR3: CASSGRTGEQPQHF

J: TRBJ2-1
D: TRBD1
V: TRBV29-1
size: .
DNA: TGCAGCGTGAGGACCTGGGACAGCTACAATGAGCAGTTCTTC
CDR3: CSVRTWDSYNEQFF

J: TRBJ2-3
D: TRBD2
V: TRBV5-4
size: .
DNA: TGTGCCAGCAGCTTGCCCTGGACTAGCGGGGGGGCAGTATTCCAGCCCGCGCAGTATTTT
CDR3: CASSLPWTSGGAVFQPAQYF

J: TRBJ2-2
D: .
V: TRBV6-5
size: .
DNA: TGTGCCACCCGGCGTAGCGGGAACACCGGGGAGCTGTTTTTT
CDR3: CATRRSGNTGELFF

J: TRBJ1-2
D: .
V: TRBV5-4
size: .
DNA: TGTGCCAGCAGCTTGGTGGAGGAAGGCTATGGCTACACCTTC
CDR3: CASSLVEEGYGYTF

J: TRBJ1-2
D: TRBD1
V: TRBV2
size: .
DNA: TGTGCCAGCAGTGCCCCGGGACAGGGGACTGATGGCTACACCTTC
CDR3: CASSAPGQGTDGYTF

J: TRBJ1-4
D: .
V: TRBV7-9
size: .
DNA: TGTGCCAGCAGTCCGGACAGAGATAATGAAAAACTGTTTTTT
CDR3: CASSPDRDNEKLFF

J: TRBJ1-5
D: .
V: TRBV30
size: .
DNA: TGTGCCTGGAGGGAAAAGACAGGCCGATTCAATCAGCCCCAGCATTTT
CDR3: CAWREKTGRFNQPQHF